This TCR beta chain was observed in a study of identical twins. Counting both end residues, the CDR3 totals 15 amino acids. Germline V gene data show CDR1 as LGHDT and CDR2 as YNNKEL (reference sequence). Unique molecular identifiers were present on cDNA, and template switching added a universal primer site. TCRdb ran MiXCR on the 5' RACE reads and lists one entry per CDR3 protein. The table records 1.5 million or so distinct CDR3 sequences, about 32% of them present only once. General observations from the study: With abundant cord blood beta clonotypes, insertions were fewer; memory repertoires showed no such pattern. Its conclusions, products of cross-sectional statistical analysis, did not come from following the same donors. Among out-of-frame alpha sequences shared by twins, low generation probability occurred in excess.

The sample holds a few counts of this clonotype. The antigen is unknown. The limits of the CDR3 on the DNA are not certain, so only TCRdb's listed CDR3 is given. This chain uses TRBV3-1 with TRBJ2-1; TRBD2, as called in the table, went unchecked against the DNA. This TCR was sampled from a newborn girl in good health. The sample was cord blood. The CDR3 loop is CASSQVGSGSGSEFF.